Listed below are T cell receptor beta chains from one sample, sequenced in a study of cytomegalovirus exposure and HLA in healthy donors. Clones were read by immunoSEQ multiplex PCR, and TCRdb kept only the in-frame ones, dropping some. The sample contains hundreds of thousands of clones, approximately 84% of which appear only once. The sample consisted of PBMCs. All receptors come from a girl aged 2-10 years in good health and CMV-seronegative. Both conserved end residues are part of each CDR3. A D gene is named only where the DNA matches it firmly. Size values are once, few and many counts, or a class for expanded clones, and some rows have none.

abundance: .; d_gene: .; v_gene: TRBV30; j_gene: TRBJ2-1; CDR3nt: TGTGCCTGGAGTGTAGCAGCGGTCAGGCAGTTCTTC; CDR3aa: CAWSVAAVRQFF
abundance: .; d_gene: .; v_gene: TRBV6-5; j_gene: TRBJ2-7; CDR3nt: TGTGCCAGCAGTTACGGGGGGAGGCAGGGAGGCTACGAGCAGTACTTC; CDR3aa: CASSYGGRQGGYEQYF
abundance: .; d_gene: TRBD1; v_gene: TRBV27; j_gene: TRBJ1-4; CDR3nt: TGTGCCAGCAGTTTGGGACAGGGCTCAACTAATGAAAAACTGTTTTTT; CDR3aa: CASSLGQGSTNEKLFF
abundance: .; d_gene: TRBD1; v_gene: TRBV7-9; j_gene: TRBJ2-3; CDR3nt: TGTGCCAGCAGCTCGGGACAGGGGGGCGATACGCAGTATTTT; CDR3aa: CASSSGQGGDTQYF
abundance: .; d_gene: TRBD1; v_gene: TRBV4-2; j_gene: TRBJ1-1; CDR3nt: TGTGCCAGCAGCTTACCCGGGACAGGGCGGGACACTGAAGCTTTCTTT; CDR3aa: CASSLPGTGRDTEAFF
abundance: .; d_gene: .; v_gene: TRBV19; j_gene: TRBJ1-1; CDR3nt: TGTGCCAGTAGACCTAGGGGACAAGACTACACTGAAGCTTTCTTT; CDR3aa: CASRPRGQDYTEAFF
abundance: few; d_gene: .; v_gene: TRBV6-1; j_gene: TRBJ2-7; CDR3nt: TGTGCCAGCAATGGTGGCGGGGGCGGGGCCTACGAGCAGTACTTC; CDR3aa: CASNGGGGGAYEQYF
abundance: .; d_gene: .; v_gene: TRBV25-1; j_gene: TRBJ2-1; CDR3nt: TGTGCCAGCAGTGAGTCGGCGGGGCAACATTACAATGAGCAGTTCTTC; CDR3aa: CASSESAGQHYNEQFF
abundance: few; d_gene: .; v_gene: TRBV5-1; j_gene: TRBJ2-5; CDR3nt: TGCGCCAGCAGCTTCGTGTCAGGACACAGGCCAGTCGAGACCCAGTACTTC; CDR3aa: CASSFVSGHRPVETQYF
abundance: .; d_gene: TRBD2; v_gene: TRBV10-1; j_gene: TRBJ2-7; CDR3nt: TGCGCCAGCAGTAGGACTAGCGGGAGCTACGAGCAGTACTTC; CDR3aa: CASSRTSGSYEQYF
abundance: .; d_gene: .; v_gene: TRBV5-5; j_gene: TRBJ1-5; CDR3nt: TGTGCCAGCAGCTTTCAGGGCGGTGGCAATCAGCCCCAGCATTTT; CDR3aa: CASSFQGGGNQPQHF
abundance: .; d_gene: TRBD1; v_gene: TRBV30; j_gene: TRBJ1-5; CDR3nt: TGTGCCTGGAGCGCACAGGGGGCGTTAGGGCCCCAGCATTTT; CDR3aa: CAWSAQGALGPQHF
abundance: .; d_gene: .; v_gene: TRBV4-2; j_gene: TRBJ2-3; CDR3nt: TGTGCCAGCAGCCGAGCCTCGGGGGTAGGGGATACGCAGTATTTT; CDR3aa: CASSRASGVGDTQYF
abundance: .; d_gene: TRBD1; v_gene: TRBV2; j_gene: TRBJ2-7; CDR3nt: TGTGCCAGCAGTTTGACCGGGACAGGATACTACGAGCAGTACTTC; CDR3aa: CASSLTGTGYYEQYF
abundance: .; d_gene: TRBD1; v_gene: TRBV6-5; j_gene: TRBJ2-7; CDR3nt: TGTGCCAGCAGTTACTTAGGGGGCAGAGGGTCCTACGAGCAGTACTTC; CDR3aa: CASSYLGGRGSYEQYF
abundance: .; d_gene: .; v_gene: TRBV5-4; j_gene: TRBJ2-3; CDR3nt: TGTGCCAGCACCCTCCCAGGCGCAGATACGCAGTATTTT; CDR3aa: CASTLPGADTQYF
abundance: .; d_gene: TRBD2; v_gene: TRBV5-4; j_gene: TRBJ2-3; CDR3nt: TGTGCCAGCAGTTTAGCGGGAGTCGGCACAGATACGCAGTATTTT; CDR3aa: CASSLAGVGTDTQYF
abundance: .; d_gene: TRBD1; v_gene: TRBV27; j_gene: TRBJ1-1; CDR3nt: TGTGCCAGCAGTTTAAGGCAGGGGGAGAACACTGAAGCTTTCTTT; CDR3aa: CASSLRQGENTEAFF
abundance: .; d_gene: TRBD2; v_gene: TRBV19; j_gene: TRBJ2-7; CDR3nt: TGTGCCAGTAGTATATCGTCCGGGGGGGGCTACGAGCAGTACTTC; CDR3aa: CASSISSGGGYEQYF
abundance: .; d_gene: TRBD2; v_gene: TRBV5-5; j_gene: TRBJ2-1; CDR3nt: TGTGCCAGCAGCTTGCAACCCGGGACTAGAATTGGGAATGAGCAGTTCTTC; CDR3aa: CASSLQPGTRIGNEQFF